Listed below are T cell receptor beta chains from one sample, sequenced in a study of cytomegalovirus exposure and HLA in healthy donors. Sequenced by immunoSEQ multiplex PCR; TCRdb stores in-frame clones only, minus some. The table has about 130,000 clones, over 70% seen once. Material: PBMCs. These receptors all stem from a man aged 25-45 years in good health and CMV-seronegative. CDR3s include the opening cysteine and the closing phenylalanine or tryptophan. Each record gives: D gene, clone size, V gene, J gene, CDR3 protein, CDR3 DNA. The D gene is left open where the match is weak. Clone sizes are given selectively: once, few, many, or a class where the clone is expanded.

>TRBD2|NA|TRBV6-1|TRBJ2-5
CASSRRGGQETQYF
TGTGCCAGCAGTCGACGGGGGGGCCAAGAGACCCAGTACTTC
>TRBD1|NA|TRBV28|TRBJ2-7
CASSLPGQGHEQYF
TGTGCCAGCAGTTTACCGGGACAGGGTCACGAGCAGTACTTC
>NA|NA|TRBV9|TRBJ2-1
CASSVGAGNEQFF
TGTGCCAGCAGCGTAGGGGCGGGGAATGAGCAGTTCTTC
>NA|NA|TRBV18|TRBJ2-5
CASSPGLQETQYF
TGTGCCAGCTCACCGGGACTGCAAGAGACCCAGTACTTC
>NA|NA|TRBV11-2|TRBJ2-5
CASSLGRGLETQYF
TGTGCCAGCAGCCTAGGTCGGGGTTTGGAGACCCAGTACTTC
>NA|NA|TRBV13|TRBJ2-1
CASSLVVNEQFF
TGTGCCAGCAGCTTAGTCGTAAATGAGCAGTTCTTC
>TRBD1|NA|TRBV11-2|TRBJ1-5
CASSLSQGEKPQHF
TGTGCCAGCAGCTTATCCCAGGGGGAGAAACCCCAGCATTTT
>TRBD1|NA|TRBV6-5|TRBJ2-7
CASRDRHTYEQYF
TGTGCCAGCCGGGACAGGCATACCTACGAGCAGTACTTC
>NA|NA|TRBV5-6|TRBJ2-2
CASSFGTQEGGELFF
TGTGCCAGCAGCTTTGGGACACAGGAAGGGGGGGAGCTGTTTTTT
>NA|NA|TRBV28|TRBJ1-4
CASSLSREREKLFF
TGTGCCAGCAGTTTATCACGAGAACGAGAAAAACTGTTTTTT
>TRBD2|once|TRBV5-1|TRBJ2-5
CASSLGTSGTGETQYF
TGCGCCAGCAGCCTCGGGACTAGCGGAACGGGGGAGACCCAGTACTTC
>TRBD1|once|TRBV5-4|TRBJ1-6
CASSSSPGTEGSPLHF
TGTGCCAGCAGCTCTTCCCCCGGGACAGAGGGTTCACCCCTCCACTTT
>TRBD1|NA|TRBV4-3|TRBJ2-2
CASSQDRDRVAGELFF
TGCGCCAGCAGCCAAGACCGGGACAGGGTGGCCGGGGAGCTGTTTTTT
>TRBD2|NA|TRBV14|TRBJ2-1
CASSSWTSGRDWFHNEQFF
TGTGCCAGCAGCTCCTGGACTAGCGGGAGAGACTGGTTCCACAATGAGCAGTTCTTC
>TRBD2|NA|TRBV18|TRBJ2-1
CASSPPMTSGSYNEQFF
TGTGCCAGCTCACCGCCTATGACTAGCGGTTCCTACAATGAGCAGTTCTTC
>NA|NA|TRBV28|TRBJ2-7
CASSLPSAAGIEQHF
TGTGCCAGCAGTTTACCCTCCGCGGCAGGGATCGAGCAGCACTTC
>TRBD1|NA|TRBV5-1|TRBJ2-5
CASSFGTAQETQYF
TGCGCCAGCAGCTTTGGGACAGCTCAGGAGACCCAGTACTTC
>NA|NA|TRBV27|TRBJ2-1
CASRRTVNEQFF
TGTGCCAGCAGGAGGACAGTGAATGAGCAGTTCTTC
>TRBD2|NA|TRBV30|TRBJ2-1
CAWSVFGLAGNYNEQFF
TGTGCCTGGAGTGTATTCGGTCTAGCGGGGAACTACAATGAGCAGTTCTTC
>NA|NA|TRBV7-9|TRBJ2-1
CASSSRPGLLNEQFF
TGTGCCAGCAGCTCCCGTCCGGGACTCCTCAATGAGCAGTTCTTC
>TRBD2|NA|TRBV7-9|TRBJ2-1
CASSLRGTTYNEQFF
TGTGCCAGCAGCTTAAGAGGGACTACATACAATGAGCAGTTCTTC
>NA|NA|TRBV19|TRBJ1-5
CASSIVQINQPQHF
TGTGCCAGTAGTATCGTTCAGATTAATCAGCCCCAGCATTTT
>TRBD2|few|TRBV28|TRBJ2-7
CASSPRWEGLFYEQYF
TGTGCCAGCAGCCCCCGATGGGAGGGACTTTTCTACGAGCAGTACTTC
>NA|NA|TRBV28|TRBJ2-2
CASSLPSFEGANTGELFF
TGTGCCAGCAGTCTACCCTCTTTTGAGGGGGCGAACACCGGGGAGCTGTTTTTT
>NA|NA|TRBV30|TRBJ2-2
CALGQSNTGELFF
TGTGCCTTAGGACAGTCCAACACCGGGGAGCTGTTTTTT
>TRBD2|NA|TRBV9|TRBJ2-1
CASSVGTSTSSYNEQFF
TGTGCCAGCAGCGTAGGGACTAGCACATCCTCCTACAATGAGCAGTTCTTC
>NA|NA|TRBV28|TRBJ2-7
CASYSLGRQYF
TGTGCCAGCTACAGCCTCGGAAGGCAGTACTTC
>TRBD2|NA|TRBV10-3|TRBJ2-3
CATRGTSSGSKERTDTQYF
TGTGCCACCAGGGGAACGTCTAGCGGGAGTAAGGAGCGCACAGATACGCAGTATTTT
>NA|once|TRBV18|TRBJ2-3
CASSLPSPYTDTQYF
TGTGCCAGCTCACTGCCCTCTCCCTACACAGATACGCAGTATTTT
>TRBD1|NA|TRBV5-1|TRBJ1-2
CASGKGQGGGYTF
TGCGCCAGCGGTAAGGGACAGGGAGGTGGCTACACCTTC
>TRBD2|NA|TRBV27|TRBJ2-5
CASSLSRLAETQYF
TGTGCCAGCAGTTTATCAAGACTAGCAGAGACCCAGTACTTC
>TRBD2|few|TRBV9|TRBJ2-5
CASSGGLGAGGSETQYF
TGTGCCAGCAGCGGAGGCCTCGGAGCGGGAGGATCAGAGACCCAGTACTTC